A selection of T cell receptor beta chains follows, all from one sample in a study of shared clonotypes between healthy human individuals. Data came from immunoSEQ multiplex PCR; TCRdb stores just in-frame clones and leaves some out. Of 1.6 million or so clones detected, roughly 96% appear once; the ten largest clones hold approximately 1.1%. Sequencing was carried out using naive CD4+ T cells sorted from blood. These receptors originate from a man aged 25-45 years in good health. Both conserved end residues are trimmed from each CDR3. The D gene is left open where the match is weak. Some rows mark clone size as missing; the rest say once, few, many or name a class of expanded clone.

d_call	v_call	j_call	clone_size	cdr3_aa
NA	TRBV11-2	TRBJ2-5	NA	ASSPAETQY
TRBD1	TRBV18	TRBJ2-7	NA	ASSQTGPYEQY
NA	TRBV11-3	TRBJ2-5	NA	ASSSGAWETQY
TRBD1	TRBV4-3	TRBJ2-5	NA	ASSQVEADRGRKETQY
NA	TRBV28	TRBJ2-5	NA	ASISRRGETQY
NA	TRBV11-3	TRBJ2-2	NA	ASSSSSTGSGELF
TRBD2	TRBV7-6	TRBJ2-1	NA	ASAGVGYNEQF
NA	TRBV10-3	TRBJ2-2	NA	AISESLVGELF
NA	TRBV2	TRBJ1-1	NA	ASGRRGSSEAF
NA	TRBV29-1	TRBJ2-6	NA	SVGNWAFGANVLT
NA	TRBV11-2	TRBJ1-4	NA	ASSLEGTLHEKLF
NA	TRBV6-5	TRBJ2-1	NA	ASSFYRDTQQF
NA	TRBV7-8	TRBJ2-7	NA	ASSHGVSYEQY
TRBD2	TRBV29-1	TRBJ2-3	NA	SSRETADTQY
TRBD1	TRBV6-1	TRBJ2-4	NA	ASSDRGLAKNIQY
NA	TRBV5-1	TRBJ1-1	few	ASSFRGNTEAF
NA	TRBV25-1	TRBJ2-7	NA	ASSDRGYEQY
TRBD1	TRBV7-6	TRBJ2-7	NA	ASSLPGDRVEQY
TRBD1	TRBV28	TRBJ2-7	once	ASSFDRAGSYEQY
NA	TRBV7-9	TRBJ1-6	NA	ASSAPEGVGFYNSPLH
NA	TRBV27	TRBJ2-7	NA	ASSLAQVPSYEQY
NA	TRBV7-1	TRBJ2-3	NA	ASSLAWDTQY
TRBD2	TRBV5-1	TRBJ2-1	NA	ASSLWGLGTSGIREQF
TRBD2	TRBV7-9	TRBJ2-3	NA	ASSLGGTGTSGTDTQY
NA	TRBV5-1	TRBJ2-1	NA	ASSLTGIDSYNEQF
NA	TRBV7-2	TRBJ2-2	NA	ASSSSPGSGTGELF
NA	TRBV27	TRBJ2-7	NA	ASSLKPPGEQY
NA	TRBV7-3	TRBJ2-3	NA	ASSLIGSGANTDTQY